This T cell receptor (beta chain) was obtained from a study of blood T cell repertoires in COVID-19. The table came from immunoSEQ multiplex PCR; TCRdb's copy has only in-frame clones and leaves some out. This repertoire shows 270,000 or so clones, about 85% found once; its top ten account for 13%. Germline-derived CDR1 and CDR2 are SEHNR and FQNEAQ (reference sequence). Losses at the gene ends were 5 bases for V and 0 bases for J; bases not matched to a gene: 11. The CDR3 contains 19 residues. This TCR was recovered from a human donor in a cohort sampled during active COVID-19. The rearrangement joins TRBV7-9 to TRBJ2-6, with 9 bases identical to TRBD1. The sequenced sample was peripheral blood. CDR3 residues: CASSRGQGPLFSGANVLTF. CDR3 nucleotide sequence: TGTGCCAGCAGCCGGGGACAGGGCCCTCTATTCTCTGGGGCCAACGTCCTGACTTTC.